This T cell receptor beta chain was sequenced in a study of T cells in Graves' hyperthyroidism and ophthalmopathy. This clonotype has ten or more counts. Initially, at the first diagnosis of hyperthyroidism and before any ophthalmopathy symptoms, blood was sampled. Template material for amplifying TCR beta CDR3 regions consisted of RNA transcripts. Researchers ran a first-round RT-PCR on the TCR CDR3 using the HTBI primer set. TCRdb passed the multiplex PCR reads through MiXCR, listing each CDR3 protein once. The data hold fewer than 450,000 distinct CDR3 sequences, with 17% observed a single time. This receptor was identified in a woman in her twenties or thirties with Graves' hyperthyroidism that later progressed to Graves' ophthalmopathy. Sequencing was performed on blood.

The DNA for the CDR3 is TGTGCCAGCAGTTTGGGATTCCGGGACTCACTTGAAGCTTTCTTT. This gives the protein CASSLGFRDSLEAFF. The chain employs TRBV28 and TRBJ1-1, with TRBD1 as a possible D gene (5 bases). The V gene's germline CDR1 is MDHEN and CDR2 SYDVKM. This CDR3 comprises 15 residues. V was trimmed by 3 bases and J by 7 bases, leaving 18 bases between them.